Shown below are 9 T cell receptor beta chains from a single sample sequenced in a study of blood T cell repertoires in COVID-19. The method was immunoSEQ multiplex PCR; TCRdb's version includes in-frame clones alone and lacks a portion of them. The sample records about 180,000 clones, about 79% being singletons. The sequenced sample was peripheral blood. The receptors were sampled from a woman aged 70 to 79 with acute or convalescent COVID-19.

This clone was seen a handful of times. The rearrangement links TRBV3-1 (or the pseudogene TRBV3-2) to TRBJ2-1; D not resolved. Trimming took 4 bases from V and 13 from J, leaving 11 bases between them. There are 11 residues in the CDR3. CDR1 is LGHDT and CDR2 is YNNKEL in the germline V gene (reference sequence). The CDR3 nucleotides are TGTGCCAGCAGCCGACTGTCCCTTCAGTTCTTC. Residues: CASSRLSLQFF.

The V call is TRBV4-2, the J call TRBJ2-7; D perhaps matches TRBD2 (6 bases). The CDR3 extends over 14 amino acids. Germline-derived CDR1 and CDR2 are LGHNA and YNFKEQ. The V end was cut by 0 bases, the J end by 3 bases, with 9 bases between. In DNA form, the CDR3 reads TGTGCCAGCAGCCAAGAACTAGCCCGCTACGAGCAGTACTTC. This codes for CASSQELARYEQYF.

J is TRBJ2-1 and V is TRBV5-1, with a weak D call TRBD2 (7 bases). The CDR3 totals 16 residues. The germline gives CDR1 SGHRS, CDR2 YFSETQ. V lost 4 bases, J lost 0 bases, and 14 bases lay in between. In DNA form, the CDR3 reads TGCGCCAGCAGCCCGTCGGGGGGCAACTCCTACAATGAGCAGTTCTTC. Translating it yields CASSPSGGNSYNEQFF.

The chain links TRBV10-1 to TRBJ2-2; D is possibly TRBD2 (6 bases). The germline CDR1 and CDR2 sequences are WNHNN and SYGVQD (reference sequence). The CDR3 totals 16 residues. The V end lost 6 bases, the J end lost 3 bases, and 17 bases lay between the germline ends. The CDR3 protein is CASSPFGTFDTGELFF. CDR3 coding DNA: TGCGCCAGCAGCCCCTTTGGGACTTTTGACACCGGGGAGCTGTTTTTT.

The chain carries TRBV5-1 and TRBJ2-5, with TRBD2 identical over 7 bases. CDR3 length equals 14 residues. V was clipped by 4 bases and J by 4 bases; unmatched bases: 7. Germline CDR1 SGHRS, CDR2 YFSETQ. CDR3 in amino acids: CASSQRVAGETQYF. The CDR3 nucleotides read TGCGCCAGCAGCCAGAGGGTAGCGGGAGAGACCCAGTACTTC.

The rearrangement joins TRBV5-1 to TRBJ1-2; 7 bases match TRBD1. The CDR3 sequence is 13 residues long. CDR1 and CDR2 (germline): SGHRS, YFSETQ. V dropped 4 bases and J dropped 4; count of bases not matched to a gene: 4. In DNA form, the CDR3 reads TGCGCCAGCAGCATGGGACAGAGCTATGGCTACACCTTC. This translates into CASSMGQSYGYTF. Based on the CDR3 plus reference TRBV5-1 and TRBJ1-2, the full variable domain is KAGVTQTPRYLIKTRGQQVTLSCSPISGHRSVSWYQQTPGQGLQFLFEYFSETQRNKGNFPGRFSGRQFSNSRSEMNVSTLELGDSALYLCASSMGQSYGYTFGSGTRLTVV.

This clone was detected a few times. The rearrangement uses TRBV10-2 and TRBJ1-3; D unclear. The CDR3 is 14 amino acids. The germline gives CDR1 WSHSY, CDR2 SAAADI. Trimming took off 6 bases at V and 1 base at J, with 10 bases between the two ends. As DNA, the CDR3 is TGCGCCAGCAGAGAGATTTCTTCTGGAAACACCATATATTTT. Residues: CASREISSGNTIYF.

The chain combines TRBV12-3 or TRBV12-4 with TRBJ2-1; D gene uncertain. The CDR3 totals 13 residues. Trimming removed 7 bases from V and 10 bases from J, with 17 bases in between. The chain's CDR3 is CASTPRPRSEQFF. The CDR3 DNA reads TGTGCCAGCACCCCTCGACCCCGTAGCGAGCAGTTCTTC.

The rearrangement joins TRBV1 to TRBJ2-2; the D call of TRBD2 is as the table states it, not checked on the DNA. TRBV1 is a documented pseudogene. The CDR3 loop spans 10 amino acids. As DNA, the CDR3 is TGCACCAGCATATTTCGGGGAGCTGTTTTT. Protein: CTSIFRGAVF.